This T cell receptor (beta chain) was obtained from a study of blood T cell repertoires in COVID-19. Germline values: CDR1 MNHEY, CDR2 SMNVEV (reference sequence). This CDR3 is built from 16 residues. V lost 6 bases, J lost 6 bases, and 10 bases stayed unmatched. TCRdb keeps only in-frame clones here, not all; method: immunoSEQ multiplex PCR. This sample carries about 300,000 clones, under 90% of them seen once, and the ten largest clones take roughly 10%. This chain joins TRBV27 and TRBJ2-1; 11 nucleotides agree with TRBD2. The clonotype comes from a woman between 45 and 60 years old who had recovered from COVID-19. The material sequenced was peripheral blood. CDR3 in DNA: TGTGCCAGCAGGGGGACTAGCGGAAGGCGAACCAATGAGCAGTTCTTC. This gives the protein CASRGTSGRRTNEQFF.